Presented here are 20 T cell receptor beta chains from one specimen sequenced in a study of CD8+ T cells in alopecia areata. Following extraction, RNA underwent reverse transcription to cDNA, which served as the sequencing template. Generated by immunoSEQ multiplex PCR, the TCRdb table keeps only in-frame clones and is missing some. The data show some 110,000 clones, 58% seen once. As for treatment: oral pan-JAK inhibitor, 5-10 mg twice daily. Sequenced material: CD8+ T cells sorted from blood, taken at week 4, from a patient treated with tofacitinib. The receptors were sampled from a human donor with alopecia areata.

V is TRBV7-9 and J is TRBJ2-5; unclear D gene. Trimming removed 1 base at V and 2 bases at J, with 14 bases between. The CDR3 is 16 amino acids. The germline V gene has CDR1 SEHNR and CDR2 FQNEAQ (reference sequence). This CDR3 reads CASSLVTSRNQETQYF. CDR3 bases: TGTGCCAGCAGCTTAGTTACCAGCAGAAATCAAGAGACCCAGTACTTC. The full variable domain, completed using reference TRBV7-9 and TRBJ2-5, is DTGVSQNPRHKITKRGQNVTFRCDPISEHNRLYWYRQTLGQGPEFLTYFQNEAQLEKSRLLSDRFSAERPKGSFSTLEIQRTEQGDSAMYLCASSLVTSRNQETQYFGPGTRLLVL.

Notes on this clone: The same CDR3 also results from other DNA sequences found in this sample. The V call is TRBV7-9, the J call TRBJ2-3; TRBD2 might be the D (5 bases). This CDR3 region has 12 residues. Trimming left V 6 bases short and J 4 bases short, with 8 bases between. Germline CDR1 SEHNR, CDR2 FQNEAQ (reference sequence). CDR3: CASSTGADTQYF. DNA of the CDR3: TGTGCCAGCAGTACCGGGGCAGATACGCAGTATTTT.

This clone was seen only a few times. V usage is TRBV4-3 and J usage is TRBJ2-1, with a possible D match to TRBD2 (7 bases). The CDR3 runs 16 residues. The ends were cut back, 0 bases at V and 1 base at J, with 10 bases in the middle. Germline V CDR1 and CDR2: LGHNA, YSLEER. CDR3 region: CASSQEGGASYNEQFF. CDR3 sequence (DNA): TGCGCCAGCAGCCAAGAAGGGGGGGCGTCCTACAATGAGCAGTTCTTC.

The chain links TRBV27 to TRBJ2-3, with 7 bases lining up with TRBD1. CDR1 and CDR2 from the germline V gene are MNHEY and SMNVEV (reference sequence). This CDR3 comprises 18 residues. Trimming removed 5 bases from V and 3 bases from J; junction bases left unmatched: 17. The CDR3 here is CASSLGGGDRIETDTQYF. The CDR3 coding sequence is TGTGCCAGCAGTCTAGGGGGCGGTGACAGGATAGAGACAGATACGCAGTATTTT.

The chain is built from TRBV7-9 and TRBJ2-2; D remains ambiguous. This CDR3 contains 12 residues. Trimming took off 11 bases at V and 4 bases at J, with 11 bases between the two ends. In germline, CDR1 is SEHNR, CDR2 FQNEAQ (reference sequence). CDR3 sequence: CAPELGTGELFF. Here the CDR3 DNA reads TGTGCCCCTGAGCTTGGCACCGGGGAGCTGTTTTTT.

In its sample, this clone was seen a few times. The chain has TRBV29-1 and TRBJ2-5; D not resolved. Trimming removed 0 bases at V and 7 bases at J, with 9 bases between. The CDR3 totals 12 residues. Germline CDR1 is SQVTM and CDR2 is ANQGSEA. The CDR3 sequence: CSVEDLTPTQYF. The CDR3, as DNA: TGCAGCGTTGAAGACTTAACTCCGACCCAGTACTTC.

The chain links TRBV6-5 to TRBJ2-2; 11 bases match TRBD2. Germline CDR1 and CDR2: MNHEY and SVGAGI. V was pared by 10 bases and J by 1 base, with 2 bases of the junction left unmatched. This CDR3 comprises 14 residues. The CDR3 spells CATGLAENTGELFF. In DNA, the CDR3 is TGTGCCACGGGACTAGCGGAGAACACCGGGGAGCTGTTTTTT.

The genes are TRBV7-9 and TRBJ1-5; maybe TRBD1 (5 bases). CDR3 size: 15 residues. V dropped 3 bases and J dropped 8 bases, with 17 bases sitting between them. Germline V CDR1 and CDR2: SEHNR, FQNEAQ (reference sequence). CDR3 in DNA: TGTGCCAGCAGCTTCCCCGGGGGGACTCCCGAGCCCCAGCATTTT. Protein product: CASSFPGGTPEPQHF.

This chain connects TRBV4-2 to TRBJ2-1, with D perhaps matching TRBD2 (6 bases). The CDR3 covers 18 residues. CDR1 and CDR2 (germline): LGHNA, YNFKEQ. Trimming removed 4 bases from V and 7 bases from J, with 26 bases in between. The CDR3 bases are TGTGCCAGCAGCCCCCACACGGGACCGGGACTGGCGGGTAATGAGCAGTTCTTC. Its translation is CASSPHTGPGLAGNEQFF.

This chain connects TRBV30 to TRBJ2-5; TRBD1 matches at 11 bases. CDR1 and CDR2 (germline): GTSNPN, SVGIG (reference sequence). The junction had 2 bases not matched to a gene; V was cut back by 3 bases and J by 5 bases. This CDR3 comprises 13 residues. CDR3 sequence (DNA): TGTGCCTGGAGGGACAGGGGGCGGGAGACCCAGTACTTC. Its protein product is CAWRDRGRETQYF.

The chain uses TRBV7-9 and TRBJ2-3; 9 nucleotides match TRBD2. After removal of 3 bases from V and 6 bases from J, the junction contained 10 bases not matched to a gene. CDR1 and CDR2 from the germline V gene are SEHNR and FQNEAQ (reference sequence). The CDR3 contains 16 residues. CDR3 nucleotides: TGTGCCAGCAGCTTCCCGGCTAGCGGGGAAAGGGATACGCAGTATTTT. Translating gives CASSFPASGERDTQYF.

The rearrangement uses TRBV29-1 and TRBJ2-7, with 11 bases fitting TRBD2. J gave up 1 base and V 6 bases, and 5 bases lay outside the gene matches. The CDR3 is 14 amino acids. Germline CDR1 is SQVTM and CDR2 is ANQGSEA. CDR3 sequence reads: CSVETSGDSYEQYF. CDR3 in DNA: TGCAGCGTCGAGACTAGCGGGGATTCCTACGAGCAGTACTTC.

This clone was detected only a few times. The chain uses TRBV29-1 and TRBJ2-7, with 7 bases fitting TRBD2. Germline V gives CDR1 SQVTM, CDR2 ANQGSEA. V was clipped by 8 bases and J by 3 bases; unmatched bases: 13. This CDR3 region has 14 residues. The CDR3 DNA sequence: TGCAGCACCCCCCGTCGGCTAGCGGACTACGAGCAGTACTTC. Translating it yields CSTPRRLADYEQYF.

The J gene is TRBJ1-5, the V gene TRBV29-1, with a tentative D call TRBD1 (5 bases). This CDR3 contains 16 residues. Germline-derived CDR1 and CDR2 are SQVTM and ANQGSEA. The ends were cut back, 8 bases at V and 4 bases at J, with 24 bases in the middle. The CDR3 DNA follows: TGCAGCCCCGTGTGTACAGGCTCAAGGGAAAATCAGCCCCAGCATTTT. It codes for CSPVCTGSRENQPQHF.

In its sample, this clone was seen once. The rearrangement links TRBV5-1 to TRBJ2-1; 9 positions match TRBD2. V shed 0 bases, J shed 8 bases, and the junction held 6 bases outside the gene matches. This CDR3 comprises 15 residues. Germline lookup yields CDR1 SGHRS and CDR2 YFSETQ. The CDR3 region has the DNA TGCGCCAGCAGCTTGGAACTAGCGGGCCTCGATGAGCAGTTCTTC. Its protein product is CASSLELAGLDEQFF.

J is TRBJ2-7 and V is TRBV29-1, with a weak D call TRBD2 (5 bases). The V and J ends lost 4 bases and 4 bases respectively, with 11 bases between them. The CDR3 totals 12 residues. The germline V gene has CDR1 SQVTM and CDR2 ANQGSEA. The CDR3 sequence is CSVVGEWYEQYF. For the CDR3, the DNA is TGCAGCGTTGTCGGGGAATGGTACGAGCAGTACTTC.

The gene calls are TRBV25-1 and TRBJ2-1; D not certain. Germline CDR1 is MGHDK and CDR2 is SYGVNS. The CDR3 is 16 amino acids. V gave up 6 bases and J gave up 8 bases, with 23 bases separating them. CDR3 in DNA: TGTGCCAGCAGCGAAACCCTCTTGCAGGTCCTGGATGAGCAGTTCTTC. This translates into CASSETLLQVLDEQFF.

This chain joins TRBV5-1 and TRBJ2-5, with D tentatively TRBD1 (6 bases). This CDR3 is built from 13 residues. V was clipped by 2 bases and J by 2 bases, with 7 bases between them. Germline loops: CDR1 SGHRS, CDR2 YFSETQ. The CDR3 sequence is CASSLGGQETQYF. The CDR3 DNA sequence: TGCGCCAGCAGCTTAGGGGGACAAGAGACCCAGTACTTC.

CDR3 sequence reads: CAGDNRGFYGYTF. For the CDR3, the DNA is TGTGCCGGAGACAACAGGGGGTTCTATGGCTACACCTTC. The chain carries TRBV30 and TRBJ1-2, with 8 bases matching TRBD1. CDR1 GTSNPN and CDR2 SVGIG come from the germline V gene (reference sequence). Losses at the gene ends were 8 bases for V and 4 bases for J; bases not matched to a gene: 9. The CDR3 consists of 13 residues.

The chain recombines TRBV28 with TRBJ2-2, with 8 positions matching TRBD1. CDR1 MDHEN and CDR2 SYDVKM come from the germline V gene. V was pared by 6 bases and J by 6 bases, with 6 bases of the junction left unmatched. The CDR3 consists of 14 residues. Here the CDR3 DNA reads TGTGCCAGCAGCCCAGGGGGCGCCGCCGGGGAGCTGTTTTTT. Translating gives CASSPGGAAGELFF. Full variable domain (rest looked up from reference TRBV28 and TRBJ2-2): DVKVTQSSRYLVKRTGEKVFLECVQDMDHENMFWYRQDPGLGLRLIYFSYDVKMKEKGDIPEGYSVSREKKERFSLILESASTNQTSMYLCASSPGGAAGELFFGEGSRLTVL.